This T cell receptor beta chain is from a study of response to subunit inactivated influenza vaccine. One entry per CDR3 protein results from TCRdb running MiXCR on the RT-PCR reads. The repertoire consists of 450,000 to 550,000 distinct CDR3 sequences, with around 25% occurring once and the leading ten covering 1.9%. The V gene's germline CDR1 is MNHEY and CDR2 SVGEGT. Trimming stripped 5 bases from V and 11 bases from J, with 12 bases between. The CDR3 runs to 11 residues. The V gene is TRBV6-2 or TRBV6-3, the J gene TRBJ1-1; no reliable D call. Sample: CD4+ T cells sorted from PBMCs, taken about 5 days after vaccination. This clonotype was sampled from a middle-aged man who received an inactivated influenza vaccine. The CDR3 DNA is TGTGCCAGCAGTCCGGGAGGTCGTGCTTTCTTT. Translated: CASSPGGRAFF.